Below, 12 T cell receptor beta chains from the same sample are listed, as sequenced in a study of cytomegalovirus exposure and HLA in healthy donors. PCR involved 60 Vbeta and 13 Jbeta primers. Produced via immunoSEQ multiplex PCR; TCRdb's table is partial and in-frame only. The sample consists of 150,000 to 250,000 clones, approximately 78% of them appearing once. What was sequenced was PBMCs. These receptors all stem from a woman aged 45-65 years in good health and CMV-seropositive.

The rearrangement uses TRBV28 and TRBJ2-7; 7 bases agree with TRBD1. The germline CDR1 and CDR2 sequences are MDHEN and SYDVKM. There are 14 residues in the CDR3. V lost 8 bases and J lost 4; bases outside the gene matches: 11. CDR3 coding DNA: TGTGCCAGCTGGTCCGGACAGGATCCTTACGAGCAGTACTTC. Translated: CASWSGQDPYEQYF.

The rearrangement joins TRBV9 to TRBJ1-3, with D perhaps matching TRBD1 (5 bases). The CDR3 spans 15 residues. V dropped 4 bases and J dropped 2 bases, with 13 bases sitting between them. Germline V lookup: CDR1 SGDLS, CDR2 YYNGEE. The CDR3, as DNA: TGTGCCAGCAGCCCCCGTCAGGGTGCTGGAAACACCATATATTTT. This translates into CASSPRQGAGNTIYF. Filled out from reference TRBV9 and TRBJ1-3, the complete variable domain reads DSGVTQTPKHLITATGQRVTLRCSPRSGDLSVYWYQQSLDQGLQFLIQYYNGEERAKGNILERFSAQQFPDLHSELNLSSLELGDSALYFCASSPRQGAGNTIYFGEGSWLTVV.

The V gene is TRBV5-1, the J gene TRBJ2-7, with D possibly being TRBD2 (6 bases). CDR1 SGHRS and CDR2 YFSETQ come from the germline V gene. Trimming took off 1 base at V and 2 bases at J, with 13 bases between the two ends. This CDR3 contains 15 residues. The DNA for the CDR3 is TGCGCCAGCAGCTTGATCGGGGGACCAACCTACGAGCAGTACTTC. Translated, it gives CASSLIGGPTYEQYF.

A single count supports this clone. The chain couples TRBV2 to TRBJ1-5; D unclear. CDR3 size: 14 residues. V dropped 7 bases and J dropped 11 bases, with 21 bases sitting between them. CDR1 SNHLY and CDR2 FYNNEI come from the germline V gene. The DNA for the CDR3 is TGTGCCAGCAAGCCGACATACCTTGATCCCTCCCAGCATTTT. Encoded protein: CASKPTYLDPSQHF.

This clone has a handful of counts. V is TRBV28 and J is TRBJ2-7; 10 nucleotides align to TRBD1. J was trimmed by 6 bases and V by 4 bases; bases with no gene match: 6. Germline assignment: CDR1 MDHEN and CDR2 SYDVKM. The CDR3 is 14 residues long. CDR3 sequence (DNA): TGTGCCAGCAGTTACCCCGGGACAGGGGTCGAGCAGTACTTC. Residues: CASSYPGTGVEQYF. The full variable domain, its missing parts supplied by reference TRBV28 and TRBJ2-7, is DVKVTQSSRYLVKRTGEKVFLECVQDMDHENMFWYRQDPGLGLRLIYFSYDVKMKEKGDIPEGYSVSREKKERFSLILESASTNQTSMYLCASSYPGTGVEQYFGPGTRLTVT.

The chain has TRBV10-2 and TRBJ2-7; possible D gene TRBD2, 6 bases. There are 15 residues in the CDR3. The ends were cut back, 8 bases at V and 3 bases at J, with 20 bases in the middle. Germline assignment: CDR1 WSHSY and CDR2 SAAADI. The CDR3 coding sequence is TGCGCCAGCTCGTCCCCTAGCGCGGGGAACTACGAGCAGTACTTC. Amino acid sequence: CASSSPSAGNYEQYF.

A few counts support this clone. V is TRBV2 and J is TRBJ2-7; a weak D match, TRBD2 (5 bases). V lost 3 bases to trimming and J lost 3 bases, with 12 bases between them. CDR1 is SNHLY and CDR2 is FYNNEI in the germline V gene. The CDR3 contains 14 residues. CDR3 nucleotide sequence: TGTGCCAGCAGTGATCGGGGATTGAACTACGAGCAGTACTTC. Its protein is CASSDRGLNYEQYF.

V and J are TRBV7-8 and TRBJ2-7, with D uncertain. With 1 base removed from V and 5 bases from J, the gap between germline ends came to 6 bases. CDR1 SGHVS and CDR2 FQNEAQ come from the germline V gene. CDR3 size: 12 residues. CDR3 DNA: TGTGCCAGCAGCTTAGGCGGTCACGAGCAGTACTTC. Protein sequence: CASSLGGHEQYF. Supplemented by reference TRBV7-8 and TRBJ2-7, the full variable domain reads GAGVSQSPRYKVAKRGQDVALRCDPISGHVSLFWYQQALGQGPEFLTYFQNEAQLDKSGLPSDRFFAERPEGSVSTLKIQRTQQEDSAVYLCASSLGGHEQYFGPGTRLTVT.

The chain carries TRBV28 and TRBJ1-4, with unresolved D. V was shortened by 6 bases and J by 7 bases, with 12 bases between the two germline ends. Germline values: CDR1 MDHEN, CDR2 SYDVKM. The CDR3 extends over 13 amino acids. CDR3 protein: CASRGRAGEKLFF. Here the CDR3 DNA reads TGTGCCAGCAGGGGGAGGGCGGGTGAAAAACTGTTTTTT.

The gene calls are TRBV7-8 and TRBJ1-1, with D possibly being TRBD1 (5 bases). Germline assignment: CDR1 SGHVS and CDR2 FQNEAQ. This CDR3 is 13 amino acids long. Trimming cost V 6 bases and J 2 bases, with 10 bases left between them. This CDR3 reads CASRDQGNTEAFF. Written as DNA, the CDR3 is TGTGCCAGCAGGGACCAGGGAAACACTGAAGCTTTCTTT.

V gene TRBV27 combines with J gene TRBJ1-6, with D possibly being TRBD1 (5 bases). The length of the CDR3 is 14 residues. Trimming took off 2 bases at V and 5 bases at J, with 7 bases between the two ends. Germline CDR1 is MNHEY and CDR2 is SMNVEV (reference sequence). In DNA, the CDR3 is TGTGCCAGCAGTTTAGAGACAGATAATTCACCCCTCCACTTT. Translated, it gives CASSLETDNSPLHF.

This chain joins TRBV11-2 and TRBJ2-2; D is uncertain. V was cut by 2 bases and J by 5 bases, with 9 bases left in between. Germline CDR1 is SGHAT and CDR2 is FQNNGV. The CDR3 is 14 residues long. The CDR3 DNA reads as TGTGCCAGCAGCTTACGACTGTTGACCGGGGAGCTGTTTTTT. Encoded protein: CASSLRLLTGELFF.